What follows is one TCR beta chain and its context. Its antigen is as yet unknown. The sample originates from a study of OX40 agonist ivuxolimab in advanced cancers. Across the study: Ivuxolimab was administered intravenously to patients at 0.01 to 10 mg/kg every 2 weeks. Allowance was made for prior anti-PD-1, anti-PD-L1 or anti-CTLA-4 therapy, and roughly 40% had some.

Assay: immunoSEQ multiplex PCR; the TCRdb copy retains only in-frame clones and omits some. The table has tens of thousands of clones, 87% seen once; the top ten hold less than 0.55%. Study-level points and caveats: More expanded clones were found, on average, in CD8+ than in CD4+ T cells.

Germline V gene data show CDR1 as MNHNY and CDR2 as SVGAGI (reference sequence). The CDR3 spans 14 residues. V was shortened by 8 bases and J by 4 bases, with 17 bases between the two germline ends. This sequence originates from an adult with an advanced solid tumor such as melanoma, head and neck, liver or kidney cancer. The source was CD4+ or CD8+ T cells sorted from blood, collected in a trial of the OX40 agonist ivuxolimab. V gene TRBV6-6 combines with J gene TRBJ1-2; D might be TRBD1 (6 bases). The CDR3 nucleotides are TGTGCCAGCCACTTGTTGGGGGGCTCCTATGGCTACACCTTC. This translates into CASHLLGGSYGYTF.